These T cell receptor beta chains were read from a single sample in a study of PD-L1 blockade in urothelial cancer. Clones were read by immunoSEQ multiplex PCR, and TCRdb kept only the in-frame ones, dropping some. The table records more than 90,000 clones, approximately 89% of them present only once. Sequences were derived from PBMCs, sampled around atezolizumab (anti-PD-L1) treatment. The receptors here all came from a man aged 55-75 years with urothelial cancer. Each CDR3 is given with its conserved first and last residue. A D gene is named only where the DNA matches it firmly. Clone size appears in some rows only: once, few, many, or a class for an expanded clone.

.,TRBJ1-3,TRBV6-5,.,TGTGCCAGCAGTTACTCTCGGGGAAGAAACACCATATATTTT,CASSYSRGRNTIYF
TRBD1,TRBJ1-4,TRBV4-2,few,TGTGCCAGCAGCCCGGGACAGGGAGGGGCGGAGGATGAAAAACTGTTTTTT,CASSPGQGGAEDEKLFF
.,TRBJ1-5,TRBV15,few,TGTGCCACCAGCAGAGATGAGCGGAATCAGCCCCAGCATTTT,CATSRDERNQPQHF
TRBD1,TRBJ2-1,TRBV19,.,TGTGCCAGTAGGCCGGGACAGGGTATCGATGAGCAGTTCTTC,CASRPGQGIDEQFF
.,TRBJ2-1,TRBV9,.,TGTGCCAGCAGCGTAGAGGGACTGTCCTACAATGAGCAGTTCTTC,CASSVEGLSYNEQFF
TRBD1,TRBJ2-3,TRBV7-2,.,TGTGCCAGCAGCTTAGCGCGGGCAGGGGGCGGTACGCAGTATTTT,CASSLARAGGGTQYF
TRBD2,TRBJ2-3,TRBV30,.,TGTGCGCGGACCTCCGGGGGGAGCACAGATACGCAGTATTTT,CARTSGGSTDTQYF
TRBD2,TRBJ2-1,TRBV5-1,.,TGCGCCAGCAGCTTACTAGCGGGAATTGATGAGCAGTTCTTC,CASSLLAGIDEQFF
TRBD2,TRBJ2-2,TRBV4-3,.,TGCGCCAGCAGCTGGAAACCGGGGGGACCGAACACCGGGGAGCTGTTTTTT,CASSWKPGGPNTGELFF
.,TRBJ2-6,TRBV6-5,.,TGTGCCAGCAGTTACTCGTCTCAGGGGGCCAACGTCCTGACTTTC,CASSYSSQGANVLTF
TRBD1,TRBJ1-2,TRBV5-6,.,TGTGCCAGCACGACAGGGAACTATGGCTACACCTTC,CASTTGNYGYTF
.,TRBJ1-4,TRBV5-1,few,TGCGCCAGCAGACAGGGATTTGACACTAATGAAAAACTGTTTTTT,CASRQGFDTNEKLFF
TRBD1,TRBJ1-5,TRBV5-6,.,TGTGCCAGCAGCCTAGGGACAGGGTGGCAGCCCCAGCATTTT,CASSLGTGWQPQHF
.,TRBJ2-5,TRBV7-3,.,TGTGCCAGCAGCTCCGGGTCGGGAGAGACCCAGTACTTC,CASSSGSGETQYF
TRBD1,TRBJ2-2,TRBV2,.,TGTGCCAGTTTTCGGGACAGTCCGACCGGGGAGCTGTTTTTT,CASFRDSPTGELFF
.,TRBJ2-7,TRBV7-2,.,TGTGCCAGCAGCTTAGTTTCAGGGGACTACGAGCAGTACTTC,CASSLVSGDYEQYF
.,TRBJ2-5,TRBV18,.,TGTGCCAGCTCACCAGGGGGGCAAGAGACCCAGTACTTC,CASSPGGQETQYF
TRBD1,TRBJ1-1,TRBV5-1,.,TGCGCCAGCGGGACGGGACAGGGGGGCACTGAAGCTTTCTTT,CASGTGQGGTEAFF
.,TRBJ2-3,TRBV5-4,.,TGTGCCAGCAGCTTGGGACAGTCTAGCACAGATACGCAGTATTTT,CASSLGQSSTDTQYF
TRBD1,TRBJ2-1,TRBV4-1,once,TGCGCCAGCAGCCAAAGACAGGGGGGGACCTACAATGAGCAGTTCTTC,CASSQRQGGTYNEQFF
.,TRBJ1-5,TRBV5-5,.,TGTGCCAGCAGCTTGGATCTCGGGTCGGGCAATCAGCCCCAGCATTTT,CASSLDLGSGNQPQHF
.,TRBJ2-2,TRBV21-1,.,TGTGCCAGCAGCAATCGAGGTGGACTAGCGGGGGTCAACACCGGGGAGCTGTTTTTT,CASSNRGGLAGVNTGELFF
TRBD2,TRBJ2-7,TRBV13,.,TGTGCCAGCACTATAGCGGGAGTAGGGGAGCAGTACTTC,CASTIAGVGEQYF
.,TRBJ2-2,TRBV15,few,TGTGCCACCAGCAGAGATTCCGGGGGCGGGGAGCTGTTTTTT,CATSRDSGGGELFF
TRBD2,TRBJ2-1,TRBV28,.,TGTGCCAGCATCGGACTAGCGGGAGCCAGTGAGCAGTTCTTC,CASIGLAGASEQFF
.,TRBJ1-1,TRBV28,.,TGTGCCAGCAGCACCTCCGAGACAAGGGGTTTCGACACTGAAGCTTTCTTT,CASSTSETRGFDTEAFF
TRBD1,TRBJ2-7,TRBV7-2,.,TGTGCCAGCAGCTTAGTCTTGTGGGACAGGGCCTACGAGCAGTACTTC,CASSLVLWDRAYEQYF
TRBD2,TRBJ2-2,TRBV4-3,.,TGCGCCAGCAGCCAAGTTCTAGCGGGAGGGCCGCAGACCGGGGAGCTGTTTTTT,CASSQVLAGGPQTGELFF
.,TRBJ2-1,TRBV28,.,TGTGCCAGCAGCCCTCTTGGGACACAGGACAATGAGCAGTTCTTC,CASSPLGTQDNEQFF
.,TRBJ2-5,TRBV20-1,.,TGCAGTGCTTCACAAGAGACCCAGTACTTC,CSASQETQYF
TRBD1,TRBJ1-2,TRBV4-3,.,TGCGCCAGCAGCCCCTTCCCCCAAGGGGGCGACTATGGCTACACCTTC,CASSPFPQGGDYGYTF
TRBD1,TRBJ2-2,TRBV29-1,.,TGCAGCGTAGGGGACCCGGGACAGGGGCGAGCCGGGGAGCTGTTTTTT,CSVGDPGQGRAGELFF
.,TRBJ2-1,TRBV4-3,once,TGCGCCAGCAGCCAAGAGGGGCGGAGCTCCTACAATGAGCAGTTCTTC,CASSQEGRSSYNEQFF
TRBD2,TRBJ2-1,TRBV30,.,TGTGCCTGGAGTGGAGCGATAAGGACTAGCGGACGCTACAATGAGCAGTTCTTC,CAWSGAIRTSGRYNEQFF
.,TRBJ1-5,TRBV6-4,.,TGTGCCAGATATACCAGGGTTTTTGGTCTTCAGCCCCAGCATTTT,CARYTRVFGLQPQHF
.,TRBJ2-1,TRBV18,.,TGTGCCAGCTCGCAAACCCAGCAGGGAATTAGGGCCTACAATGAGCAGTTCTTC,CASSQTQQGIRAYNEQFF
TRBD2,TRBJ2-1,TRBV10-1,.,TGCGCCAGCAGTGAAGGAGCGGGAGCCGGCAATGAGCAGTTCTTC,CASSEGAGAGNEQFF